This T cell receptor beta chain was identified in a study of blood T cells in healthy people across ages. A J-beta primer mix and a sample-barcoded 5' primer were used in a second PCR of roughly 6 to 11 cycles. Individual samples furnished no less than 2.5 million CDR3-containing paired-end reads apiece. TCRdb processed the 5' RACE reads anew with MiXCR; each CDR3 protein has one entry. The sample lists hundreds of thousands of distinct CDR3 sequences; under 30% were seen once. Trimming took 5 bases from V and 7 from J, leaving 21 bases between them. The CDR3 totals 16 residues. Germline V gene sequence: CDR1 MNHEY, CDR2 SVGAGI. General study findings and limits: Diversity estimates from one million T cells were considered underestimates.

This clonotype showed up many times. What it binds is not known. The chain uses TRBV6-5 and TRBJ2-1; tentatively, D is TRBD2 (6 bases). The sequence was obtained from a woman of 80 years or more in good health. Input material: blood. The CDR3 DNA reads TGTGCCAGCAGTCCGGATTTAGCGGTTATTGGGAATGAGCAGTTCTTC. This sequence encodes CASSPDLAVIGNEQFF.